These 30 T cell receptor beta chains originate from one sample sequenced in a study of blood T cell repertoires in COVID-19. Profiled with immunoSEQ multiplex PCR; TCRdb holds only in-frame clones, not every one. The sample lists a few hundred thousand clones; about 87% were seen once. The sample was PBMCs or T cells enriched from blood (not recorded which). The receptor source for this set is a woman between 35 and 50 years old with acute COVID-19.

The V and J genes are TRBV19 and TRBJ1-3, with D possibly TRBD1 on 6 matching bases. This CDR3 is built from 17 residues. Germline values: CDR1 LNHDA, CDR2 SQIVND (reference sequence). Between the trimmed V and J ends, which lost 7 bases and 0 bases, there was a span of 19 bases. This CDR3 is CASTSGTTGYSGNTIYF. In nucleotides, the CDR3 is TGTGCCAGTACCTCGGGGACAACAGGGTACTCTGGAAACACCATATATTTT.

This sequence joins TRBV7-9 and TRBJ2-7; 10 nucleotides line up with TRBD2. V gave up 2 bases and J gave up 6 bases; unmatched junction bases: 4. The CDR3 length is 14 residues. The germline V gene has CDR1 SEHNR and CDR2 FQNEAQ (reference sequence). The CDR3 region is CASSLQAGGAEQYV. The DNA for the CDR3 is TGTGCCAGCAGCTTACAAGCGGGAGGGGCCGAGCAGTACGTC.

The chain has TRBV19 and TRBJ1-5, with 9 bases aligning to TRBD1. The germline gives CDR1 LNHDA, CDR2 SQIVND (reference sequence). V was clipped by 5 bases and J by 5 bases; unmatched bases: 4. The CDR3 runs 14 residues. The CDR3 DNA is TGTGCCAGTAGTCCGGGACAGGGTCATCAGCCCCAGCATTTT. Translation gives CASSPGQGHQPQHF. The full variable domain, its missing parts supplied by reference TRBV19 and TRBJ1-5, is DGGITQSPKYLFRKEGQNVTLSCEQNLNHDAMYWYRQDPGQGLRLIYYSQIVNDFQKGDIAEGYSVSREKKESFPLTVTSAQKNPTAFYLCASSPGQGHQPQHFGDGTRLSIL.

The gene calls are TRBV10-1 and TRBJ2-3, with a weak D call TRBD1 (6 bases). The V gene's germline CDR1 is WNHNN and CDR2 SYGVQD (reference sequence). CDR3 length equals 12 residues. Between the trimmed V and J ends, which lost 8 bases and 2 bases, there was a span of 8 bases. The CDR3 DNA is TGCGCCAGCCAGGGGACCACAGATACGCAGTATTTT. This translates into CASQGTTDTQYF.

The gene calls are TRBV19 and TRBJ2-2; TRBD2 aligns across 8 bases. Germline-derived CDR1 and CDR2 are LNHDA and SQIVND (reference sequence). Germline trimming cut 2 bases from V and 4 bases from J; bases unmatched to any gene: 9. This CDR3 contains 17 residues. The CDR3 loop is CASSIKAGGGITGELFF. Written as DNA, the CDR3 is TGTGCCAGTAGTATAAAAGCTGGCGGGGGGATCACCGGGGAGCTGTTTTTT. Variable domain in full (rest from reference TRBV19 and TRBJ2-2): DGGITQSPKYLFRKEGQNVTLSCEQNLNHDAMYWYRQDPGQGLRLIYYSQIVNDFQKGDIAEGYSVSREKKESFPLTVTSAQKNPTAFYLCASSIKAGGGITGELFFGEGSRLTVL.

As DNA, the CDR3 is TGTGCCTCGACACCTCTAGCGGAACCCTACGAGCAGTACGTC. It encodes CASTPLAEPYEQYV. This sequence joins TRBV30 and TRBJ2-7; 7 nucleotides agree with TRBD2. The germline CDR1 and CDR2 sequences are GTSNPN and SVGIG (reference sequence). The CDR3 is made up of 14 amino acids. Germline trimming cut 7 bases from V and 2 bases from J; bases unmatched to any gene: 11.

V gene TRBV4-2 combines with J gene TRBJ2-3, with D possibly being TRBD2 (6 bases). The germline V gene has CDR1 LGHNA and CDR2 YNFKEQ. The CDR3 runs 15 residues. Trimming took off 4 bases at V and 1 base at J, with 12 bases between the two ends. The CDR3 loop reads CASSPLTGGTDTQYF. As DNA, the CDR3 is TGTGCCAGCAGCCCCTTGACGGGGGGCACAGATACGCAGTATTTT.

The J gene is TRBJ1-3, the V gene TRBV5-1; a possible D gene is TRBD1 (6 bases). CDR3 length: 14 amino acids. Germline CDR1 SGHRS, CDR2 YFSETQ. Deletions cut 0 bases from V and 2 bases from J, with 6 bases between. The CDR3 DNA reads TGCGCCAGCAGCTTGGCAGGGGCTGGAAACACCATATATTTT. Translating gives CASSLAGAGNTIYF.

J is TRBJ2-1 and V is TRBV7-9; TRBD2 agrees at 7 bases. Germline CDR1 SEHNR, CDR2 FQNEAQ (reference sequence). Trimming took 2 bases from V and 5 from J; bases not matched to a gene: 3. This CDR3 is built from 14 residues. The CDR3 here is CASSLTGGNNEQFF. In nucleotides, the CDR3 is TGTGCCAGCAGCTTAACCGGGGGGAACAATGAGCAGTTCTTC.

The chain uses TRBV30 and TRBJ1-2; the D gene is possibly TRBD1 (6 bases). The CDR3 length is 12 residues. The V gene lost 2 bases and the J gene lost 7 bases, with 11 bases spanning the gap. The germline V gene encodes CDR1 GTSNPN and CDR2 SVGIG (reference sequence). CDR3 nucleotide sequence: TGTGCCTGGAGTCCGGACAGAAGTGGCTACACCTTC. Protein: CAWSPDRSGYTF.

This clone has just one count. This sequence joins TRBV5-4 and TRBJ2-5, with TRBD1 as a possible D gene (5 bases). This CDR3 has 16 amino acids. Germline V gene lookup returns CDR1 SGHNT and CDR2 YYREEE (reference sequence). V dropped 3 bases and J dropped 4 bases, with 19 bases sitting between them. CDR3 in amino acids: CASSSMASPTAETQYF. Written as DNA, the CDR3 is TGTGCCAGCAGCTCCATGGCCTCCCCGACAGCAGAGACCCAGTACTTC.

This clone appeared a few times. The genes are TRBV6-5 and TRBJ1-2, with a weak D call TRBD1 (6 bases). V lost 9 bases and J 2 bases, leaving 13 bases between the germline ends. The CDR3 spans 13 residues. Germline V gives CDR1 MNHEY, CDR2 SVGAGI. The CDR3: CASRSTGNYGYTF. The CDR3 nucleotides are TGTGCCAGTCGATCAACAGGGAACTATGGCTACACCTTC.

V and J are TRBV19 and TRBJ1-5, with D perhaps TRBD1 (5 bases). The V gene's germline CDR1 is LNHDA and CDR2 SQIVND (reference sequence). The CDR3 is 14 amino acids. V was clipped by 5 bases and J by 7 bases, with 15 bases between them. Written as DNA, the CDR3 is TGTGCCAGTAGTGACCCGGGGGGACGGCAGCCCCAGCATTTT. Translating gives CASSDPGGRQPQHF.

The CDR3 protein is CASTSGRWNEQFF. The CDR3 nucleotides read TGTGCCAGTACTAGCGGGCGATGGAATGAGCAGTTCTTC. V usage is TRBV2 and J usage is TRBJ2-1, with TRBD2 identical over 9 bases. The length of the CDR3 is 13 residues. Germline values: CDR1 SNHLY, CDR2 FYNNEI. V lost 9 bases, J lost 7 bases, and 7 bases stayed unmatched.

The genes are TRBV2 and TRBJ1-2, with D unclear. The CDR3 has 13 residues. In germline, CDR1 is SNHLY, CDR2 FYNNEI. V was pared by 0 bases and J by 4 bases, with 6 bases between. CDR3 sequence: CASSEAATYGYTF. CDR3 in DNA: TGTGCCAGCAGTGAAGCGGCCACCTATGGCTACACCTTC. The whole variable domain, filled in from reference TRBV2 and TRBJ1-2, reads EPEVTQTPSHQVTQMGQEVILRCVPISNHLYFYWYRQILGQKVEFLVSFYNNEISEKSEIFDDQFSVERPDGSNFTLKIRSTKLEDSAMYFCASSEAATYGYTFGSGTRLTVV.

The chain uses TRBV27 and TRBJ1-3; TRBD1 aligns across 7 bases. With V trimmed by 0 bases and J by 5 bases, 4 bases remained unmatched. CDR3 size: 15 residues. The germline gives CDR1 MNHEY, CDR2 SMNVEV (reference sequence). As DNA, the CDR3 is TGTGCCAGCAGTTTATCGAAACAGGGGAGAAACACCATATATTTT. It translates to CASSLSKQGRNTIYF.

The rearrangement uses TRBV5-1 and TRBJ2-4; tentatively, D is TRBD2 (5 bases). Germline-derived CDR1 and CDR2 are SGHRS and YFSETQ. The CDR3 is 16 residues long. The V end lost 1 base, the J end lost 8 bases, and 19 bases lay between the germline ends. CDR3 sequence: CASSLFGDLPGDIQYF. The CDR3 coding sequence is TGCGCCAGCAGCTTGTTCGGGGATTTGCCTGGGGACATTCAGTACTTC.

V gene TRBV21-1 combines with J gene TRBJ1-1; no DNA check was done on the table's D call, TRBD1. TRBV21-1 is deemed a pseudogene. CDR3 length: 20 residues. The CDR3 sequence: CASSLRQGRVEYKLNTEAFF. The CDR3 nucleotides are TGTGCCAGCAGCCTCCGACAGGGGCGGGTTGAATACAAATTAAACACTGAAGCTTTCTTT.

The V and J genes are TRBV4-3 and TRBJ2-7, with TRBD1 matching over 8 bases. The CDR3 sequence is 15 residues long. V shed 0 bases, J shed 0 bases, and the junction held 1 base outside the gene matches. Per the germline V gene, CDR1 is LGHNA and CDR2 is YSLEER. The CDR3 protein is CASSQDRGLSYEQYF. The CDR3 DNA follows: TGCGCCAGCAGCCAAGACAGGGGGCTCTCCTACGAGCAGTACTTC.

The chain recombines TRBV29-1 with TRBJ1-5, with TRBD1 matching 9 bases. Germline CDR1 SQVTM, CDR2 ANQGSEA. The CDR3 spans 13 residues. J gave up 1 base and V 6 bases, and 1 base lay outside the gene matches. The DNA of the CDR3 is TGCAGCGTACAGGGGGCAAGCAATCAGCCCCAGCATTTT. Translating gives CSVQGASNQPQHF.

J is TRBJ2-7 and V is TRBV11-2, with D tentatively TRBD1 (5 bases). Germline lookup yields CDR1 SGHAT and CDR2 FQNNGV. V lost 2 bases to trimming and J lost 5 bases, with 19 bases between them. This CDR3 has 16 residues. The CDR3 here is CASSLTGAVRGDEQYF. Here the CDR3 DNA reads TGTGCCAGCAGCTTAACTGGGGCGGTAAGGGGTGACGAGCAGTACTTC.

The CDR3 nucleotides are TGTGCCAGCAGCTACGACAGGGGCACCTCTGGAAACACCATATATTTT. It yields the protein CASSYDRGTSGNTIYF. This chain links TRBV5-4 with TRBJ1-3; TRBD1 matches 8 bases. This CDR3 is 16 amino acids long. CDR1 and CDR2 (germline): SGHNT, YYREEE (reference sequence). V was pared by 3 bases and J by 0 bases, with 5 bases of the junction left unmatched.

The chain joins TRBV5-1 to TRBJ2-7; 9 bases agree with TRBD1. The CDR3 sequence is 15 residues long. The trim removed 0 bases at V and 4 bases at J, leaving 5 bases unmatched. Germline V lookup: CDR1 SGHRS, CDR2 YFSETQ. The CDR3 spells CASSLGGTGRYEQYF. The DNA for the CDR3 is TGCGCCAGCAGCTTGGGAGGGACAGGGAGGTACGAGCAGTACTTC.

V and J are TRBV20-1 and TRBJ2-7, with no clear D. This CDR3 has 13 amino acids. Germline loops: CDR1 DFQATT, CDR2 SNEGSKA (reference sequence). Trimming left V 3 bases short and J 2 bases short, with 11 bases between. The DNA for the CDR3 is TGCAGTGCTAGTGGTCAATCCCCCTACGAGCAGTACGTC. This encodes CSASGQSPYEQYV.

The chain carries TRBV7-2 and TRBJ1-1; D gene unclear. The CDR3 is 12 residues long. Trimming shortened V by 2 bases and J by 11 bases, and 12 bases separated the two germline ends. The V gene's germline CDR1 is SGHTA and CDR2 FQGNSA. The CDR3 sequence: CASSLNFEEAFF. The CDR3 nucleotides are TGTGCCAGCAGCTTAAATTTCGAGGAGGCTTTCTTT.

This sequence joins TRBV6-5 and TRBJ2-4; tentatively, D is TRBD1 (7 bases). This CDR3 is 14 amino acids long. The germline gives CDR1 MNHEY, CDR2 SVGAGI. CDR3 in amino acids: CASKEGQPKNIQYF. As DNA, the CDR3 is TGTGCTAGTAAGGAGGGACAGCCTAAAAACATTCAGTACTTC.

V and J are TRBV9 and TRBJ1-1; 7 nucleotides agree with TRBD1. This CDR3 is built from 15 residues. The V segment lost 0 bases and the J segment 0 bases; nucleotides outside the gene matches: 2. Germline values: CDR1 SGDLS, CDR2 YYNGEE. In DNA form, the CDR3 reads TGTGCCAGCAGCGTAGGAGGGACAGTGAACACTGAAGCTTTCTTT. It yields the protein CASSVGGTVNTEAFF.

V is TRBV29-1 and J is TRBJ2-3; D gene ambiguous. Trimming removed 3 bases at V and 1 base at J, with 11 bases between. This CDR3 has 14 amino acids. In germline, CDR1 is SQVTM, CDR2 ANQGSEA. The CDR3 DNA sequence: TGCAGCGTTGATGGAGCTTCGGGCACAGATACGCAGTATTTT. Its translation is CSVDGASGTDTQYF.

The chain combines TRBV11-2 with TRBJ2-5; D gene unclear. Deletions cut 0 bases from V and 5 bases from J, with 7 bases between. The V gene's germline CDR1 is SGHAT and CDR2 FQNNGV. The CDR3 totals 13 residues. CDR3 loop: CASSLEPGETQYF. The CDR3 coding sequence is TGTGCCAGCAGCTTAGAGCCAGGCGAGACCCAGTACTTC.

The chain joins TRBV3-1 (or the pseudogene TRBV3-2) to TRBJ1-4; 9 nucleotides align to TRBD1. The CDR3 runs to 15 residues. Germline V gene data show CDR1 as LGHDT and CDR2 as YNNKEL (reference sequence). Trimming removed 2 bases from V and 6 bases from J; junction bases left unmatched: 4. The CDR3 loop is CASSQRGQGHEKLFF. CDR3 in DNA: TGTGCCAGCAGCCAACGGGGACAGGGCCATGAAAAACTGTTTTTT.